This TCR beta chain was sequenced for a study of low-dose radiotherapy and immunotherapy resistance in tumors. Study in general: Per fraction, Cohort 1 was given 0.5 Gy every 2 weeks, for a total of 6.5 Gy.

This clonotype was picked up many times. Time point here: before trial treatment. CDR1 and CDR2 from the germline V gene are DFQATT and SNEGSKA (reference sequence). CDR3 length equals 12 residues. Trimming cost V 0 bases and J 4 bases, with 6 bases left between them. Primers targeting TRAV and TRBV primed first-strand cDNA, covering alpha and beta chains. It was with a constant-region primer and a V-primer adapter that TCRs were amplified over approximately 18 PCR cycles. mRNA, after isolation, was amplified by in vitro transcription. MiXCR was run by TCRdb on the reads, yielding one entry per CDR3 protein. The profile shows 35,000 to 50,000 distinct CDR3 sequences, 25% to 40% of them singletons.

The J gene is TRBJ1-2, the V gene TRBV20-1; D is uncertain. The sequences come from PBMCs, collected before treatment. The source is a male donor with gallbladder cancer. The CDR3 DNA follows: TGCAGTGCTAGAGACGGACGCTATGGCTACACCTTC. Translation gives CSARDGRYGYTF.